The source of this T cell receptor (beta chain) is a study of chemoradiotherapy in HPV16-positive cancers. Sequencing was performed with immunoSEQ multiplex PCR; in TCRdb, only in-frame clones are kept and a portion is missing. The table has 7,000 or so clones, approximately 88% seen once. Germline CDR1 SGHAT, CDR2 FQNNGV. V was trimmed by 1 base and J by 4 bases, leaving 10 bases between them. This CDR3 contains 15 residues. V usage is TRBV11-2 and J usage is TRBJ2-2; the D gene is possibly TRBD2 (6 bases). The TCR sequence derives from a human donor with HPV-associated anogenital cancer. This material was obtained from a patient who underwent chemoradiotherapy. DNA for the CDR3: TGTGCCAGCAGCTTAGTGGAGGGGTTCACCGGGGAGCTGTTTTTT. Protein: CASSLVEGFTGELFF.